Given below is one TCR beta chain in context. The source of the sample is a study of cytomegalovirus exposure and HLA in healthy donors. It was with 60 Vbeta and 13 Jbeta primers that the PCR ran. The repertoire was sequenced with immunoSEQ multiplex PCR; TCRdb's copy has only in-frame clones and lacks some. The sample contains 110,000 or so clones, about 76% of which appear only once. This receptor was taken from a woman between 40 and 55 years old in good health and CMV-seronegative. The sequenced sample was PBMCs.

The CDR3 sequence: CASSLTSGSASFGELFF. For the CDR3, the DNA is TGTGCCAGCAGTCTTACTAGCGGGAGTGCATCTTTCGGGGAGCTGTTTTTT. This chain links TRBV27 with TRBJ2-2, with 11 bases fitting TRBD2. This CDR3 has 17 amino acids. With V trimmed by 5 bases and J by 7 bases, 12 bases remained unmatched. CDR1 MNHEY and CDR2 SMNVEV come from the germline V gene (reference sequence).